This is a list of T cell receptor beta chains from one sample in a study of blood T cell repertoires in COVID-19. Measured with immunoSEQ multiplex PCR; TCRdb has only the in-frame clones, and not every one. The data show 70,000 to 95,000 clones, around four fifths seen once. The specimen was peripheral blood. The receptors originated from a woman aged 70 to 79 with active or convalescent COVID-19. The CDR3 runs from the conserved cysteine through the conserved F or W. D genes are given only for firm matches. Size is stated for part of the rows, as once, few or many counts, or as a class when the clone is expanded.

j_call,v_call,d_call,clone_size,cdr3_aa,cdr3_nt
TRBJ1-5,TRBV28,NA,NA,CASSQTGTGEEQPQHF,TGTGCCAGCAGTCAGACGGGGACGGGGGAAGAGCAGCCCCAGCATTTT
TRBJ1-2,TRBV19,NA,NA,CASRPTGDYGYTF,TGTGCCAGCCGTCCCACAGGAGACTATGGCTACACCTTC
TRBJ2-5,TRBV5-1,TRBD2,NA,CASSLRRSGGEKTQYF,TGCGCCAGCAGCTTACGACGAAGCGGGGGAGAGAAGACCCAGTACTTC
TRBJ1-6,TRBV7-2,TRBD1,NA,CASSRQGNGSPLHF,TGTGCCAGCAGTCGACAGGGTAATGGTTCACCCCTCCACTTT
TRBJ1-6,TRBV2,TRBD1,NA,CASSLTGVASPLHF,TGTGCCAGCAGTTTGACAGGGGTCGCGTCACCCCTCCACTTT
TRBJ2-1,TRBV7-9,TRBD2,NA,CASSRSGGTYNEQFF,TGTGCCAGCAGCCGTAGCGGGGGGACGTACAATGAGCAGTTCTTC
TRBJ2-5,TRBV29-1,NA,NA,CSVGEETQYF,TGCAGCGTTGGAGAAGAGACCCAGTACTTC
TRBJ2-7,TRBV5-1,NA,NA,CASSLVGFSSEQYF,TGCGCCAGCAGCTTGGTTGGCTTTAGCAGTGAGCAGTACTTC
TRBJ2-3,TRBV19,TRBD1,NA,CASSMKDRGYVDTQYF,TGTGCCAGTAGTATGAAGGACAGGGGGTATGTAGATACGCAGTATTTT
TRBJ1-1,TRBV6-5,TRBD1,NA,CATGQGNTEAFF,TGTGCCACCGGACAGGGGAACACTGAAGCTTTCTTT
TRBJ2-5,TRBV5-1,TRBD1,NA,CASRPTGEETQYF,TGCGCCAGCAGACCCACAGGGGAAGAGACCCAGTACTTC
TRBJ1-6,TRBV7-9,NA,NA,CASSLIQDNSPLHF,TGTGCCAGCAGCTTAATACAGGATAATTCACCCCTCCACTTT
TRBJ1-1,TRBV18,TRBD1,NA,CASSRITGTGGTEAFF,TGTGCCAGCTCACGGATCACCGGGACAGGGGGTACTGAAGCTTTCTTT
TRBJ2-1,TRBV28,NA,NA,CASTPFEVRLNEQFF,TGTGCCAGCACCCCGTTTGAGGTTAGATTGAATGAGCAGTTCTTC
TRBJ2-7,TRBV7-8,NA,once,CASSLGVYEQYF,TGTGCCAGCAGCTTAGGAGTCTACGAGCAGTACTTC